A selection of T cell receptor beta chains follows, all from one sample in a study of blood T cell repertoires in COVID-19. Generated by immunoSEQ multiplex PCR, the TCRdb table keeps only in-frame clones and is missing some. The repertoire consists of over 200,000 clones, with about 88% occurring once and the leading ten covering approximately 3.8%. The sequenced sample consisted of peripheral blood. Source of these receptors: a man in his sixties who had recovered from COVID-19. CDR3s include the opening cysteine and the closing phenylalanine or tryptophan. D genes are given only for firm matches. The size of a clone is reported for some rows only, either as once, few or many, or as a class for expanded clones.

v_gene,d_gene,abundance,j_gene,CDR3aa,CDR3nt
TRBV5-5,TRBD1,.,TRBJ2-5,CASRWGQGATEETQYF,TGTGCCAGCAGATGGGGACAGGGGGCGACAGAGGAGACCCAGTACTTC
TRBV11-2,TRBD1,.,TRBJ2-1,CASSLDPGGSYNEQFF,TGTGCCAGCAGCTTAGATCCAGGGGGCTCCTACAATGAGCAGTTCTTC
TRBV12-3/TRBV12-4,TRBD1,.,TRBJ2-2,CASSSRQGSELFF,TGTGCCAGCAGTTCGAGACAGGGGTCGGAGCTGTTTTTT
TRBV30,.,.,TRBJ1-1,CAWSVGAMNTEAFF,TGTGCCTGGAGTGTAGGGGCTATGAACACTGAAGCTTTCTTT
TRBV27,.,.,TRBJ2-7,CASWKNRVPSYEQYF,TGTGCCAGCTGGAAGAACAGGGTGCCCTCCTACGAGCAGTACTTC
TRBV5-1,TRBD2,.,TRBJ2-1,CASTSGGPGNEQFF,TGCGCCAGCACCTCGGGGGGGCCCGGCAATGAGCAGTTCTTC
TRBV7-3,TRBD2,.,TRBJ2-3,CASSLGGLAGTDTQYF,TGTGCCAGCAGCTTAGGGGGACTAGCGGGGACAGATACGCAGTATTTT
TRBV5-1,TRBD1,.,TRBJ2-7,CASSLGDRDNYEQYF,TGCGCCAGCAGCTTAGGGGACAGGGACAACTACGAGCAGTACTTC
TRBV28,.,.,TRBJ1-2,CASSTLTGLGGGYTF,TGTGCCAGCAGTACCCTCACAGGGCTCGGAGGTGGCTACACCTTC
TRBV6-4,.,once,TRBJ1-2,CASSDGIGYGYTF,TGTGCCAGCAGTGACGGCATTGGCTATGGCTACACCTTC
TRBV20-1,.,.,TRBJ2-1,CSATGNNEQFF,TGCAGTGCGACCGGGAACAATGAGCAGTTCTTC
TRBV9,.,.,TRBJ2-5,CASSVQTGVPQETQYF,TGTGCCAGCAGCGTACAGACAGGAGTCCCCCAAGAGACCCAGTACTTC
TRBV2,TRBD1,.,TRBJ1-2,CASSLTGGDYGYTF,TGTGCCAGCAGCTTGACAGGGGGCGACTATGGCTACACCTTC
TRBV9,.,.,TRBJ2-3,CASSVVQTDTQYF,TGTGCCAGCAGCGTAGTTCAGACAGATACGCAGTATTTT
TRBV6-5,.,.,TRBJ2-3,CASSTTTPDTQYF,TGTGCCAGCTCAACTACAACCCCAGATACGCAGTATTTT
TRBV9,TRBD1,once,TRBJ2-1,CASTGTGQGDNEQFF,TGTGCCAGCACCGGAACGGGACAGGGGGATAATGAGCAGTTCTTC
TRBV27,.,.,TRBJ2-1,CASSSTREQFF,TGTGCCAGCAGTTCGACCAGGGAGCAGTTCTTC
TRBV5-1,TRBD1,.,TRBJ1-3,CASSLDETGNGNTIYF,TGCGCCAGCAGCTTGGATGAGACAGGGAACGGAAACACCATATATTTT
TRBV5-6,TRBD1,.,TRBJ1-2,CASSGGQGLYGYTF,TGTGCCAGCAGCGGGGGACAGGGCCTCTATGGCTACACCTTC
TRBV5-1,.,.,TRBJ2-5,CASSPFVGRTWTQYF,TGCGCCAGCAGCCCTTTTGTCGGGCGGACATGGACCCAGTACTTC
TRBV9,TRBD2,.,TRBJ2-3,CASSTQRGVAQRDTQYF,TGTGCCAGCAGCACCCAGCGGGGGGTCGCCCAGCGAGATACGCAGTATTTT
TRBV19,.,.,TRBJ2-1,CASRSRGSNEQFF,TGTGCCAGTAGGTCCCGGGGAAGCAATGAGCAGTTCTTC
TRBV18,.,.,TRBJ1-3,CASSVRIEASGNTIYF,TGTGCCAGCTCGGTAAGGATTGAGGCCTCTGGAAACACCATATATTTT
TRBV7-9,.,.,TRBJ2-5,CASSPSRVSETQYF,TGTGCCAGCAGCCCCTCCAGGGTTTCGGAGACCCAGTACTTC
TRBV24-1,.,.,TRBJ2-6,CATSDHTLSGANVLTF,TGTGCCACCAGTGACCACACGCTCTCTGGGGCCAACGTCCTGACTTTC
TRBV19,.,.,TRBJ2-7,CASSIGGGGSSYEQYF,TGTGCCAGTAGTATCGGGGGCGGGGGCTCGTCCTACGAGCAGTACTTC
TRBV19,.,.,TRBJ1-1,CASSWDSGRDTEAFF,TGTGCCAGTAGTTGGGACTCTGGAAGGGACACTGAAGCTTTCTTT
TRBV7-3,.,.,TRBJ1-5,CASSLQGGGNQPQHF,TGTGCCAGCAGCTTACAAGGGGGGGGCAATCAGCCCCAGCATTTT
TRBV30,.,.,TRBJ1-4,CAWSVGGLGLNEKLFF,TGTGCCTGGAGTGTGGGAGGGCTCGGGCTTAATGAAAAACTGTTTTTT
TRBV3-1/TRBV3-2,TRBD1,.,TRBJ1-1,CASSQARRTGGGAFF,TGTGCCAGCAGCCAAGCTCGCCGGACAGGGGGAGGAGCTTTCTTT
TRBV29-1,.,.,TRBJ1-2,CSVELVQPYGYTF,TGCAGCGTTGAGTTGGTACAGCCGTATGGCTACACCTTC
TRBV12-5,.,.,TRBJ2-1,CASGLVQRARVEQFF,TGTGCTAGTGGTTTGGTACAGCGAGCGAGGGTTGAGCAGTTCTTC
TRBV7-3,TRBD1,.,TRBJ2-1,CASSLTLGQGANEQFF,TGTGCCAGCAGCTTAACGTTAGGACAGGGTGCCAATGAGCAGTTCTTC
TRBV19,.,.,TRBJ1-4,CASSPTAANEKLFF,TGTGCCAGTAGTCCGACAGCCGCTAATGAAAAACTGTTTTTT
TRBV28,TRBD2,few,TRBJ2-2,CASSMGGINTGELFF,TGTGCCAGCAGTATGGGGGGGATTAACACCGGGGAGCTGTTTTTT
TRBV3-1/TRBV3-2,TRBD1,.,TRBJ1-4,CASSQSDRGPNEKLFF,TGTGCCAGCAGCCAATCGGACAGGGGCCCGAATGAAAAACTGTTTTTT
TRBV7-2,.,.,TRBJ2-2,CASLQGSMNTGELFF,TGTGCCAGCTTACAGGGATCTATGAACACCGGGGAGCTGTTTTTT
TRBV11-1,TRBD1,.,TRBJ2-7,CASSLAMTGYEQYF,TGTGCCAGCAGCTTGGCTATGACAGGGTACGAGCAGTACTTC
TRBV6-5,.,.,TRBJ2-1,CASVRRGLNEQFF,TGTGCCAGCGTTCGGAGAGGGTTGAATGAGCAGTTCTTC
TRBV29-1,TRBD1,once,TRBJ1-2,CSVATPTGENYGYTF,TGCAGCGTCGCCACCCCGACAGGGGAGAACTATGGCTACACCTTC
TRBV18,TRBD1,.,TRBJ1-5,CASSPKGQSNQPQHF,TGTGCCAGCTCACCAAAGGGACAGAGCAATCAGCCCCAGCATTTT
TRBV2,.,.,TRBJ1-1,CASTEGGNTEAFF,TGTGCCAGCACCGAAGGGGGGAACACTGAAGCTTTCTTT
TRBV19,TRBD1,.,TRBJ2-1,CASSSGTGLYEQFF,TGTGCCAGTAGCTCCGGGACAGGGTTGTATGAGCAGTTCTTC
TRBV7-9,.,.,TRBJ1-4,CASTNTATNEKLFF,TGTGCCAGCACCAATACTGCAACTAATGAAAAACTGTTTTTT
TRBV4-2,TRBD1,.,TRBJ2-2,CASRTGGISGELFF,TGTGCCAGCAGGACAGGGGGCATATCAGGGGAGCTGTTTTTT
TRBV29-1,TRBD1,.,TRBJ1-2,CSVPGQGLGGYTF,TGCAGCGTCCCGGGACAGGGGTTGGGAGGCTACACCTTC
TRBV7-9,TRBD1,.,TRBJ2-7,CASSRGQGPSYEQYF,TGTGCCAGCAGCCGGGGACAGGGACCTTCCTACGAGCAGTACTTC
TRBV6-5,TRBD1,.,TRBJ2-2,CASSNDRVSTGELFF,TGTGCCAGCAGTAATGACAGGGTCTCCACCGGGGAGCTGTTTTTT
TRBV4-2,.,few,TRBJ1-1,CASSQGGRDTRNTEAFF,TGTGCCAGCAGCCAAGGGGGTCGGGACACCAGGAACACTGAAGCTTTCTTT
TRBV4-1,TRBD1,few,TRBJ1-1,CASSQARQGEAFF,TGCGCCAGCAGCCAAGCGAGACAGGGGGAAGCTTTCTTT
TRBV5-1,.,.,TRBJ1-6,CASELGGTYNSPLHF,TGCGCCAGCGAACTCGGGGGGACGTATAATTCACCCCTCCACTTT
TRBV27,.,.,TRBJ1-1,CASSFGGNTEAFF,TGTGCCAGCAGTTTCGGGGGAAACACTGAAGCTTTCTTT
TRBV9,.,.,TRBJ1-1,CASKRGSGMNTEAFF,TGTGCCAGCAAGAGGGGGTCGGGAATGAACACTGAAGCTTTCTTT
TRBV3-1/TRBV3-2,TRBD2,.,TRBJ2-2,CASNPAGANTGELFF,TGTGCCAGCAACCCGGCGGGGGCGAACACCGGGGAGCTGTTTTTT
TRBV7-9,.,.,TRBJ2-5,CASSPVATQYF,TGTGCCAGCAGCCCCGTAGCGACCCAGTACTTC
TRBV5-1,TRBD1,.,TRBJ2-3,CASSPNAGQGTDTQYF,TGCGCCAGCAGCCCAAATGCGGGACAGGGCACAGATACGCAGTATTTT
TRBV30,.,.,TRBJ1-1,CAWKDWVNTEAFF,TGTGCCTGGAAAGACTGGGTGAACACTGAAGCTTTCTTT